This entry concerns a single TCR beta chain. The antigen remains undetermined. This CDR3 comprises 15 residues. The V gene's germline CDR1 is MNHEY and CDR2 SMNVEV (reference sequence). A UMI-labeled 5' RACE approach was the method that produced the TCR beta libraries. TCRdb reprocessed the 5' RACE reads and keeps a single row for each CDR3 protein, giving no DNA. This sample's table reports 11,000 or so distinct CDR3 sequences. This sample stems from a study of human CD8 memory T cell subsets. Study-level results: Precursor exhausted T cells shared very few clonotypes with stem-like memory T cells. Precursor exhausted T cells and stem-like memory T cells were similarly highly diverse, while effector memory cells were not.

Magnetic separation of the negative type served to enrich total CD8+ T cells. The TCR sequence derives from a human donor in good health. V is TRBV27 and J is TRBJ1-5. Source material: CD8+ T cells from PBMCs. The CDR3 sequence: CASSLGGFSNQPQHF.